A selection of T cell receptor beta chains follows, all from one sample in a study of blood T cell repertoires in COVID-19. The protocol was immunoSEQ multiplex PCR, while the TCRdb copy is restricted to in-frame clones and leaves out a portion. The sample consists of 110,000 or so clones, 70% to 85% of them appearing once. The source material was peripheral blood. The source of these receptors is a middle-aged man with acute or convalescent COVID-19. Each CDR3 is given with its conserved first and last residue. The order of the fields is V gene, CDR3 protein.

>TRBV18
CASSGTRNTEAFF
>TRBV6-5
CASRQGLSQFF
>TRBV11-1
CASSSQGALGNTIYF
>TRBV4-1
CASSLGQGDLVGTEAFF
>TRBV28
CASSLGTSGEQYF
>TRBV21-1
CASYRDRVIHEQYF
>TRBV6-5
CAIGGGNNSPLHF
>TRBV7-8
CASTLYGAGTGSSEQYF
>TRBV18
CASSPPGQGIGEQYF
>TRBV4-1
CASSQGVHYEQYF
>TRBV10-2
CASKVGSTEAFF
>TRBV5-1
CASSFPTGQGARTTDNEQFF
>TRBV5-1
CASSHGTGGEAGELFF
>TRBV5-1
CASSEGQANYGYTF
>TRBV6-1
CASSEATGHPAVGYTF
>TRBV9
CASSVQGDTEAFF
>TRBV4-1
CASSRTGMSAEAFF
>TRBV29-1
CSVDRDYNEQFF
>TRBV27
CASSSVGGGYTF
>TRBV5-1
CASSLDPGFNEKLFF
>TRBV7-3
CASSLTSGEQGDENTEAFF
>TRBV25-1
CASSVAGVGQETQYF
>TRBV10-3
CASGLAEQETQYF
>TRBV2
CASIEVPRGTGLEKLFF
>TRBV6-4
CASSRHRYKYF
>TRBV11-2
CASSLDPGGIEAFF
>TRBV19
CASSMGRASGNTIYF
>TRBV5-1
CASGAVYTGELFF
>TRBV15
CATSRRLAGGQDTQYF
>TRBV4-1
CASSQGTGGNTGELFF
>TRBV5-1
CASSLAGGVSGANVLTF
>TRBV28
CASSSFALAGGEQYF
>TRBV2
CASSTGYTEAFF
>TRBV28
CASRPGLAGQETQYF
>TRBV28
CASSSRGNEQFF
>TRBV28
CATLDWVKNEQYF
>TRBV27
CASSASPPGSIEKLFF
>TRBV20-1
CSASPPGQGYNYGYTF
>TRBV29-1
CSAQKSGNNEQFF
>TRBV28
CASSFRESHNEQFF
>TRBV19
CASSILRQGGTTEAFF
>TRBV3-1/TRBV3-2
CASSQTSLGGVGQPQHF
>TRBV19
CASSPRSGQGSGTGELFF
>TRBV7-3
CASSPDNGYYEQYF
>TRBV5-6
CASSTGTGGYYGYTF
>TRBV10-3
CAISSGQGGYTF
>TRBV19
CASSTYPGGGNQPQHF